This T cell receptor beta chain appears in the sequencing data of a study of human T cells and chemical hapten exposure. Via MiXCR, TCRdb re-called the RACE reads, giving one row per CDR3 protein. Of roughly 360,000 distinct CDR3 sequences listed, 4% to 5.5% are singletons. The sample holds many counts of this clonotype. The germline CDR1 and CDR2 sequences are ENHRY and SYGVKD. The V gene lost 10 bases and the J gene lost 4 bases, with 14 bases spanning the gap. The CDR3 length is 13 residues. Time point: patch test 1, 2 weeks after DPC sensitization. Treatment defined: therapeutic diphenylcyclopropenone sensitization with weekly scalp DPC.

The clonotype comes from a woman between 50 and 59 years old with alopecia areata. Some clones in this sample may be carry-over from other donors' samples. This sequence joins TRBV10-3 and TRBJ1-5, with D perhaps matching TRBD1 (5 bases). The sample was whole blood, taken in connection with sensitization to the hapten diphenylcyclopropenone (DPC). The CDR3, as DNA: TGTGCCACCCGGGGACTGACGAATCAGCCCCAGCATTTT. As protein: CATRGLTNQPQHF.